This T cell receptor (beta chain) stems from a study of cytomegalovirus exposure and HLA in healthy donors. Looking at the study overall: A subsequent analysis reported that the roughly 120 validation repertoires were produced on the same platform that had also been used for the approximately 710 first-cohort repertoires.

V shed 8 bases, J shed 0 bases, and the junction held 10 bases outside the gene matches. CDR3 size: 15 residues. The V gene's germline CDR1 is PRHDT and CDR2 FYEKMQ (reference sequence). In this sample, this clone turned up once. Its antigen remains unidentified. Clones were sequenced by immunoSEQ multiplex PCR, and TCRdb holds only the in-frame ones, with some missing. The sample lists about 150,000 clones; 86% were seen once. Study conclusions and caveats: In the roughly 130 validation repertoires, a later analysis found that first-cohort TCR clusters tended to co-occur. High specificity and sensitivity for cytomegalovirus status were reported for the classifier. Cytomegalovirus-associated status was assigned to about 180 TCR beta chains.

The source of this sequence is a man younger than 35 in good health and CMV-seropositive. Specimen: PBMCs. The chain has TRBV13 and TRBJ2-7; 7 bases are a match to TRBD1. The CDR3 DNA is TGTGCCAGCCGACAGGGCCGCCTTAGCTCCTACGAGCAGTACTTC. This gives the protein CASRQGRLSSYEQYF.